This T cell receptor (beta chain) came from a study of early T cells in non-severe SARS-CoV-2 infection. For the study at large: Sequencing of bulk RNA from unsorted whole blood was done, without chain pairing. Overall study results and limits: CD4 and private specificities were missed by VDJdb matching, which favored anti-spike CD8 responses.

Concerning this clonotype itself: Its antigen remains unknown. Relative to the germline gene, one junction end is altered; a read error may explain this.

The TCR library protocol was used to attach unique molecular identifiers. These identifiers were attached to individual cDNA molecules. TCRdb re-derived calls from the 5' RACE reads in MiXCR, one entry per CDR3 protein. The sample lists around 58,000 distinct CDR3 sequences; more than 12% were seen once. The length of the CDR3 is 16 residues. The germline V gene has CDR1 LGHDT and CDR2 YNNKEL (reference sequence). This TCR was sampled from an adult who was a healthcare worker with PCR-confirmed SARS-CoV-2 infection or an uninfected control (not recorded which). V is TRBV3-1 and J is TRBJ2-4, with D perhaps TRBD1 or TRBD2 (6 bases each). The sequences come from whole blood, collected at baseline. CDR3 sequence: CAISQSGGRTKNIQYF. The CDR3 DNA reads as TGTGCCATCAGCCAATCCGGGGGCCGGACCAAAAACATTCAGTACTTC.